These T cell receptor beta chains were read from a single sample in a study of cytomegalovirus exposure and HLA in healthy donors. Clones were sequenced by immunoSEQ multiplex PCR, and TCRdb holds only the in-frame ones, with some missing. This table has about 130,000 clones, approximately 79% appearing once. Material for sequencing was PBMCs. The receptors shown here come from a man between 18 and 29 years old in good health and CMV-seropositive. Both conserved end residues are part of each CDR3. Each record gives: D gene, V gene, clone size, J gene, CDR3 DNA, CDR3 protein. A D gene is named only where the DNA matches it firmly. Size is omitted from some rows. Given values are once, few, many or a class for expanded clones.

d_call: TRBD1
v_call: TRBV6-1
clone_size: .
j_call: TRBJ2-2
cdr3_nt: TGTGCCAGCAGTGCGGGACAGGGAATCGGGGAGCTGTTTTTT
cdr3_aa: CASSAGQGIGELFF

d_call: .
v_call: TRBV7-2
clone_size: .
j_call: TRBJ1-1
cdr3_nt: TGTGCCAGCAGCTCTCCCGGAGGGAGGACTGAAGCTTTCTTT
cdr3_aa: CASSSPGGRTEAFF

d_call: .
v_call: TRBV29-1
clone_size: few
j_call: TRBJ1-2
cdr3_nt: TGCAGCGTCCGAACAGACGGTAACTATGGCTACACCTTC
cdr3_aa: CSVRTDGNYGYTF

d_call: .
v_call: TRBV6-5
clone_size: .
j_call: TRBJ2-7
cdr3_nt: TGTGCCAGCAGCCCACCACAGGGCCGCGAGCAGTACTTC
cdr3_aa: CASSPPQGREQYF

d_call: .
v_call: TRBV11-2
clone_size: .
j_call: TRBJ2-7
cdr3_nt: TGTGCCAGCAGCTACGAGACACCGTACGAGCAGTACTTC
cdr3_aa: CASSYETPYEQYF

d_call: .
v_call: TRBV6-6
clone_size: .
j_call: TRBJ1-3
cdr3_nt: TGTGCCAGCAGGCTAGCGGGGGGCACCATATATTTT
cdr3_aa: CASRLAGGTIYF

d_call: .
v_call: TRBV7-9
clone_size: .
j_call: TRBJ2-6
cdr3_nt: TGTGCCAGCCTAAACTCTGGGGCCAACGTCCTGACTTTC
cdr3_aa: CASLNSGANVLTF

d_call: TRBD1
v_call: TRBV7-2
clone_size: few
j_call: TRBJ1-2
cdr3_nt: TGTGCCAGCAACCGAGACAGGGTGGACTATGGCTACACCTTC
cdr3_aa: CASNRDRVDYGYTF

d_call: TRBD2
v_call: TRBV7-9
clone_size: .
j_call: TRBJ2-7
cdr3_nt: TGTGCCAGCACCTCTAGCGGGGGGGTCGTCGAGCAGTACTTC
cdr3_aa: CASTSSGGVVEQYF

d_call: .
v_call: TRBV2
clone_size: .
j_call: TRBJ1-1
cdr3_nt: TGTGCCAGCATTCTCCTAGAGGGCACTGAAGCTTTCTTT
cdr3_aa: CASILLEGTEAFF

d_call: TRBD1
v_call: TRBV5-1
clone_size: .
j_call: TRBJ1-4
cdr3_nt: TGCGCCAGCAGCTTACAGGGGGCTGGAGAAAAACTGTTTTTT
cdr3_aa: CASSLQGAGEKLFF

d_call: TRBD1
v_call: TRBV27
clone_size: .
j_call: TRBJ2-7
cdr3_nt: TGTGCCAGCGGTACCGGGACAGGGGTATACGAGCAGTACTTC
cdr3_aa: CASGTGTGVYEQYF

d_call: .
v_call: TRBV2
clone_size: .
j_call: TRBJ2-2
cdr3_nt: TGTGCCAGCAGTATGACAGGGAACACCGGGGAGCTGTTTTTT
cdr3_aa: CASSMTGNTGELFF

d_call: TRBD1
v_call: TRBV19
clone_size: .
j_call: TRBJ2-3
cdr3_nt: TGTGCCAGTAGTCCCTGGGGACAGGATGACACAGATACGCAGTATTTT
cdr3_aa: CASSPWGQDDTDTQYF

d_call: TRBD2
v_call: TRBV12-5
clone_size: .
j_call: TRBJ2-5
cdr3_nt: TGTGCTAGTGGGGCTGGGACTAGCGGGGGTATACAAGAGACCCAGTACTTC
cdr3_aa: CASGAGTSGGIQETQYF

d_call: TRBD2
v_call: TRBV28
clone_size: .
j_call: TRBJ2-3
cdr3_nt: TGTGCCAGCAGTCCAGCCCTAGCGGGGGGAGATACGCAGTATTTT
cdr3_aa: CASSPALAGGDTQYF

d_call: .
v_call: TRBV30
clone_size: .
j_call: TRBJ1-2
cdr3_nt: TGTGCCTGGACAGGGTCCTCTAACTATGGCTACACCTTC
cdr3_aa: CAWTGSSNYGYTF